Ten or more counts support the clone carrying this T cell receptor beta chain. Its antigen is not known. Here immunoSEQ multiplex PCR was the method, and the copy in TCRdb shows in-frame clones only, minus some. The sample contains 6,500 to 10,000 clones, 23% of which appear only once. The CDR3 length is 15 residues. CDR1 and CDR2 from the germline V gene are SGHRS and YFSETQ. The V segment lost 4 bases and the J segment 7 bases; nucleotides outside the gene matches: 8. The data are from a study of sequential checkpoint blockade in melanoma. Study details: Randomization was 1:1 between first-line nivolumab→ipilimumab and ipilimumab→nivolumab. After nivolumab or ipilimumab alone, twenty-two patients had week-13 rebiopsies. Whole-study results and caveats: About 30 times likelier clinical benefit followed increased tumor T-cell fraction and clonality.

Described treatment: randomized to nivolumab then ipilimumab (arm A) or the reverse (arm B). Patients had received no earlier DNA-damaging chemotherapy. This specimen consisted of tumor tissue (inferred from file names), obtained from a patient given nivolumab and ipilimumab in sequence. The TCR originated in a human donor with melanoma. The J gene is TRBJ1-6, the V gene TRBV5-1; 7 nucleotides agree with TRBD1. CDR3 DNA sequence: TGCGCCAGCAGCCGTGGGGAGGGGGCGAATTCACCCCTCCACTTT. Residues: CASSRGEGANSPLHF. Complete variable domain (other parts from reference TRBV5-1 and TRBJ1-6): KAGVTQTPRYLIKTRGQQVTLSCSPISGHRSVSWYQQTPGQGLQFLFEYFSETQRNKGNFPGRFSGRQFSNSRSEMNVSTLELGDSALYLCASSRGEGANSPLHFGNGTRLTVT.